This is a list of T cell receptor beta chains from one sample in a study of T cells in localized non-small cell lung cancer. TCRdb's table, derived via immunoSEQ multiplex PCR, lists solely in-frame clones and lacks some. The table records tens of thousands of clones, about 89% of them present only once. The input for sequencing was peripheral blood, taken before any cancer treatment. The receptor source for this set is a woman aged 40-69 years with stage I lung adenocarcinoma. CDR3s include the opening cysteine and the closing phenylalanine or tryptophan. D genes are given only for firm matches. Where a row states a size, it is once, few, many or the class of an expanded clone; other rows omit it.

13,TRBD1,TRBJ1-2,TRBV27,-,TGTGCCAGCAGTCCTCGGGACAGCTATGGCTACACCTTC,CASSPRDSYGYTF
15,-,TRBJ2-3,TRBV9,-,TGTGCCAGCAGCGTATACGAACTAGCTGCAGATACGCAGTATTTT,CASSVYELAADTQYF
15,TRBD1,TRBJ2-1,TRBV27,-,TGTGCCAGCAGTCGCCCGGGACAGGGAGAGGTTGAGCAGTTCTTC,CASSRPGQGEVEQFF
16,-,TRBJ2-6,TRBV6-6,-,TGTGCCAGCAGGTCCTCAGGGGTGGATGGGGCCAACGTCCTGACTTTC,CASRSSGVDGANVLTF
15,TRBD1,TRBJ1-4,TRBV9,-,TGTGCCAGCAGCCCTTTCGGACAGGCGGACGAAAAACTGTTTTTT,CASSPFGQADEKLFF
14,-,TRBJ1-3,TRBV7-2,-,TGTGCCAGCAGCCCCGCGAGCTCTGGAAACACCATATATTTT,CASSPASSGNTIYF
14,TRBD1,TRBJ2-4,TRBV30,-,TGTGCCTGGAGTGGAACAGGGGCGGGAAACATTCAGTACTTC,CAWSGTGAGNIQYF
16,TRBD1,TRBJ2-1,TRBV19,-,TGTGCCAGTAGGGCGCCGCCGGGACAGGGGGTGTATGAGCAGTTCTTC,CASRAPPGQGVYEQFF
16,-,TRBJ2-3,TRBV5-4,once,TGTGCCAGCAGCTTAGGAGACCGAACACGTCAAAATACGCAGTATTTT,CASSLGDRTRQNTQYF
14,-,TRBJ1-5,TRBV6-1,-,TGTGCCAGCAGTGATTCGAATAGCAATCAGCCCCAGCATTTT,CASSDSNSNQPQHF
17,TRBD2,TRBJ2-2,TRBV14,-,TGTGCCAGCAGCCCAGATATAGCGGGAGGGCCCACCGGGGAGCTGTTTTTT,CASSPDIAGGPTGELFF
13,-,TRBJ1-1,TRBV19,once,TGTGCCAGTAGTCATGGGGCAGACACTGAAGCTTTCTTT,CASSHGADTEAFF
17,TRBD2,TRBJ2-3,TRBV7-2,-,TGTGCCAGCAGCTTCTTGTCAGCGGGGGGACGCACAGATACGCAGTATTTT,CASSFLSAGGRTDTQYF
16,TRBD1,TRBJ1-4,TRBV5-4,-,TGTGCCAGCAGCTTCGGTCGCCAACAGGGGCCAGGCAAACTGTTTTTT,CASSFGRQQGPGKLFF
14,TRBD1,TRBJ1-1,TRBV5-1,-,TGCGCCAGCAGCCGACAGGGCAGGGGCACTGAAGCTTTCTTT,CASSRQGRGTEAFF
16,TRBD1,TRBJ1-5,TRBV2,few,TGTGCCAGCAGTGGTGGGACAGTTTCGACCAATCAGCCCCAGCATTTT,CASSGGTVSTNQPQHF
16,TRBD2,TRBJ2-1,TRBV19,once,TGTGCCAGTAGTAAGGCGCCACTAGCGGTACTCAATGAGCAGTTCTTC,CASSKAPLAVLNEQFF
15,-,TRBJ1-1,TRBV29-1,-,TGCAGCGTTGAAGTGAGTACCAGGAGTAACACTGAAGCTTTCTTT,CSVEVSTRSNTEAFF
15,TRBD1,TRBJ1-1,TRBV19,-,TGTGCCAGTAGTTCCCAGGGGGCCCCGAACACTGAAGCTTTCTTT,CASSSQGAPNTEAFF
15,TRBD2,TRBJ2-7,TRBV4-3,-,TGCGCCAGCAGCCAAGTACCTAGCGGCTCCTACGAGCAGTACTTC,CASSQVPSGSYEQYF
13,-,TRBJ1-5,TRBV28,-,TGTGCCAGCAGTTTCCCAGGGAATCAGCCCCAGCATTTT,CASSFPGNQPQHF
15,-,TRBJ1-5,TRBV6-1,-,TGTGCCAGCAAAGGGCAGGCTTATAGCAATCAGCCCCAGCATTTT,CASKGQAYSNQPQHF
13,-,TRBJ2-5,TRBV4-1,-,TGCGCCAGCAGCCTTATCGTGGCGGCGCCCCAGTACTTC,CASSLIVAAPQYF
17,TRBD1,TRBJ1-1,TRBV19,-,TGTGCCAGTAGGGGACAGGGGGCGACTCAGATGAACACTGAAGCTTTCTTT,CASRGQGATQMNTEAFF
14,TRBD1,TRBJ2-7,TRBV10-1,-,TGCGCCAGCAGTGAGGGGACAGGGGGCTACGAGCAGTACTTC,CASSEGTGGYEQYF
12,-,TRBJ2-7,TRBV19,-,TGTGCCAGTAGCCAACAGGGCTACGAGCAGTACTTC,CASSQQGYEQYF
14,-,TRBJ1-1,TRBV18,-,TGTGCCAGCTCACCCATTAGCCTGAACACTGAAGCTTTCTTT,CASSPISLNTEAFF
13,-,TRBJ1-2,TRBV2,-,TGTGCCAGCAGTGACTCGGGAGCTTATGGCTACACCTTC,CASSDSGAYGYTF
15,TRBD1,TRBJ2-6,TRBV6-5,-,TGTGCCAGCAGTGGACAGGGGGCTGGGGCCAACGTCCTGACTTTC,CASSGQGAGANVLTF
13,-,TRBJ2-1,TRBV6-5,-,TGTGCCAGCAGTTACGGGCCTAACAATGAGCAGTTCTTC,CASSYGPNNEQFF
15,-,TRBJ2-1,TRBV7-8,-,TGTGCCAGCAGCTTAGTGGCGGGAACCAACAATGAGCAGTTCTTC,CASSLVAGTNNEQFF
16,-,TRBJ2-3,TRBV9,-,TGTGCCAGCAGCGTAGACCATCTAGTCTTTCCAGATACGCAGTATTTT,CASSVDHLVFPDTQYF
14,-,TRBJ1-2,TRBV10-2,-,TGCGCCAGCAGTGAGGGTGTCGCCTTCTATGGCTACACCTTC,CASSEGVAFYGYTF